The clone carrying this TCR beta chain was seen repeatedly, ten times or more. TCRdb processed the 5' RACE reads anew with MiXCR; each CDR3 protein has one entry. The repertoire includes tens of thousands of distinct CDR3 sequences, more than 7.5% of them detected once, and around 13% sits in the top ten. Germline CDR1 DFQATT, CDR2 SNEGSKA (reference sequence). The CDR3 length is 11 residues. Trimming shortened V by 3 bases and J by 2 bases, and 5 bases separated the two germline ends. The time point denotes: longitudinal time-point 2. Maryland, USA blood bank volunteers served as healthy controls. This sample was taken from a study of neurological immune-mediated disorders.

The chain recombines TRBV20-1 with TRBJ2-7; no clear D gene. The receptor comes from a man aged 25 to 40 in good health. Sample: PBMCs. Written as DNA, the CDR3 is TGCAGTGCTAGGCAGGCCTACGAGCAGTACTTC. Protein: CSARQAYEQYF.